This TCR beta chain derives from a study of CD8 T cells in Susac syndrome. The study, taken as a whole, reports: The CD4+ T cell repertoire of patients with Susac syndrome showed no detectable clonal expansion.

In the case of this clonotype: Its target is not known.

The length of the CDR3 is 16 residues. V trimming: 4 bases; J trimming: 5 bases; junction bases outside the gene matches: 10. Germline lookup yields CDR1 SGHDT and CDR2 YYEEEE. The RNA, roughly 0.5 to 1 ug, was put through reverse transcription using random hexamers. TCRdb re-called the immunoSEQ multiplex PCR reads through MiXCR, storing one row per CDR3 protein. The sample lists about 170,000 distinct CDR3 sequences, 95% to 97% occurring once. The sequenced sample consisted of CD4+ T cells from PBMCs. The V and J genes are TRBV5-6 and TRBJ1-5, with 9 bases lining up with TRBD1. This TCR was recovered from a human donor with Susac syndrome. The CDR3 sequence is CASSDTGTGRHQPQHF. In nucleotides, the CDR3 is TGTGCCAGCAGCGACACCGGGACAGGGAGACATCAGCCCCAGCATTTT.